This TCR beta chain was sequenced for a study of blood T cell repertoires in COVID-19. CDR3 length equals 13 residues. Methods used by the authors: Amplification with reference gene primers provided the estimates of nucleated cell counts. Sequenced by immunoSEQ multiplex PCR; TCRdb stores in-frame clones only, minus some. V, J and clone size were drawn from that table, and D and trimming were deduced from the DNA. Of under 300,000 clones listed, over 75% were seen once; the top ten hold roughly 1.9%. Input material: peripheral blood. This clonotype was sampled from a man aged 30 to 45 who had recovered from COVID-19. The gene calls are TRBV21-1 and TRBJ1-2; the D call in the table, TRBD1, was not verified against the DNA. TRBV21-1 is listed as a pseudogene. In nucleotides, the CDR3 is TGTGCCAGCAGCAAAGGGGCACCGCCTGGCTACACCTTC. It yields the protein CASSKGAPPGYTF.